This T cell receptor beta chain was captured in a study of T cell changes during pregnancy in multiple sclerosis. The data were produced by immunoSEQ multiplex PCR, yet TCRdb's version contains in-frame clones alone and is incomplete. The table shows more than 100,000 clones, with 92% occurring only once. The germline CDR1 and CDR2 sequences are SGHDT and YYEEEE. J gave up 4 bases and V 1 base, and 10 bases lay outside the gene matches. This CDR3 comprises 16 residues. This clone was counted a single time. The starting material was peripheral blood, obtained after pregnancy. The receptor was derived from a female donor with multiple sclerosis, enrolled in a pregnancy study. This chain links TRBV5-6 with TRBJ2-7; TRBD2 matches 8 bases. CDR3 coding DNA: TGTGCCAGCAGCTTGAGGTCCGGACTAGCTCGTTACGAGCAGTACTTC. Translation: CASSLRSGLARYEQYF.